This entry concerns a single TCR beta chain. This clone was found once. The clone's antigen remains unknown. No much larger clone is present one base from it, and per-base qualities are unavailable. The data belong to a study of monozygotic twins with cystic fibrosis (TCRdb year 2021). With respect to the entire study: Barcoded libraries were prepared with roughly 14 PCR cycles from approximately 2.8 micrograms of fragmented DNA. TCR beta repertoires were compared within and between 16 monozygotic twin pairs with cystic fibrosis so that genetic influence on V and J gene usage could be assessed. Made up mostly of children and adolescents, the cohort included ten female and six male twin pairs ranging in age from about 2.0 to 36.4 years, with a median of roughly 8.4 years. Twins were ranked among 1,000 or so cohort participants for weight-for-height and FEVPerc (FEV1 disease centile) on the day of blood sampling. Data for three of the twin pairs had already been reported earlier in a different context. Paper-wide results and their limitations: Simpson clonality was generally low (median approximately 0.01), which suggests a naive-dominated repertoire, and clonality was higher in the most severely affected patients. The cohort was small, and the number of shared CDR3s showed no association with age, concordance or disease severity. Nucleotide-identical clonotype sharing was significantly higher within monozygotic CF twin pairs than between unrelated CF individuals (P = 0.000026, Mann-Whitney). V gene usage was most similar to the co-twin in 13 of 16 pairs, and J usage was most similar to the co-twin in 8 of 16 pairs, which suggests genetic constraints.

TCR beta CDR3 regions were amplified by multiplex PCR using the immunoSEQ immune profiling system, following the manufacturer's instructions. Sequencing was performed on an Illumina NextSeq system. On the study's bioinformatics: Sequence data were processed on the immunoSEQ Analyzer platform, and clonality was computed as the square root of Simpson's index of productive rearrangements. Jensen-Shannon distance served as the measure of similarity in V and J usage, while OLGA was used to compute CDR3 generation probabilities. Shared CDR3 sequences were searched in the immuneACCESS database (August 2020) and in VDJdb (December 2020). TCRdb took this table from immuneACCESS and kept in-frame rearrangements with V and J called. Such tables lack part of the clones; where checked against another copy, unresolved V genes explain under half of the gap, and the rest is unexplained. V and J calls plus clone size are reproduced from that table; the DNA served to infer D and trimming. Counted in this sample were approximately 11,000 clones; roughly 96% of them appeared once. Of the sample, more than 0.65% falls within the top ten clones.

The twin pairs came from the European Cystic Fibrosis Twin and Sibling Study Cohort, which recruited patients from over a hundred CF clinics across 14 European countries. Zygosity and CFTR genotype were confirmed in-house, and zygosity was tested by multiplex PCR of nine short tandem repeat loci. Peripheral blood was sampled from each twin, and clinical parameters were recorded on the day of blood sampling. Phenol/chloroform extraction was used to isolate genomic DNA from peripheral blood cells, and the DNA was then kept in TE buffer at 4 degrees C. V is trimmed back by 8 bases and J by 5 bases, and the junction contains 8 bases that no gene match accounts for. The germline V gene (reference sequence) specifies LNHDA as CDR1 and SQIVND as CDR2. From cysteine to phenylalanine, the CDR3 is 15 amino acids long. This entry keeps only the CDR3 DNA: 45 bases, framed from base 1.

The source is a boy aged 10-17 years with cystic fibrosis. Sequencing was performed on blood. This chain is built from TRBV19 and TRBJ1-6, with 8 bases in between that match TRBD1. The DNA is TGTGCCAGTCGACCTCGGACAGGGCATAATTCACCCCTCCACTTT. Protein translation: CASRPRTGHNSPLHF.